These 13 T cell receptor beta chains were all obtained from the same sample, sequenced in a study of cytomegalovirus exposure and HLA in healthy donors. PCR primers comprised 60 Vbeta and 13 Jbeta primers. Using immunoSEQ multiplex PCR, the repertoire was profiled, and TCRdb retains in-frame clones only, with some absent. The sample has 200,000 to 250,000 clones, more than 70% seen once. Sequencing was carried out using PBMCs. The receptor set was obtained from a human donor in good health.

The rearrangement uses TRBV7-8 and TRBJ1-4; TRBD1 matches at 9 bases. The CDR3 is 16 amino acids. CDR1 and CDR2 from the germline V gene are SGHVS and FQNEAQ. The V segment lost 1 base and the J segment 4 bases; nucleotides outside the gene matches: 4. The CDR3 bases are TGTGCCAGCAGCTTAGGGGGGACAGGGATTAATGAAAAACTGTTTTTT. Encoded protein: CASSLGGTGINEKLFF.

This chain links TRBV19 with TRBJ2-2, with 11 bases identical to TRBD1. CDR1 is LNHDA and CDR2 is SQIVND in the germline V gene (reference sequence). Germline trimming cut 6 bases from V and 6 bases from J; bases unmatched to any gene: 6. The CDR3 consists of 15 residues. CDR3 DNA: TGTGCCAGTAGGTCCGGGACAGGGGGTTCCGGGGAGCTGTTTTTT. Its translation: CASRSGTGGSGELFF.

The V gene is TRBV6-1, the J gene TRBJ2-7, with a weak D call TRBD2 (5 bases). In germline, CDR1 is MNHNS, CDR2 SASEGT. V lost 7 bases to trimming and J lost 7 bases, with 17 bases between them. This CDR3 comprises 13 residues. CDR3 DNA: TGTGCCAGCACCCAGGCAAACACGGGGGAGCAGTACTTC. Amino acids: CASTQANTGEQYF.

V usage is TRBV2 and J usage is TRBJ1-2; 9 nucleotides match TRBD1. With 10 bases clipped from V and 4 bases from J, the junction kept 1 base outside the gene matches. CDR1 and CDR2 (germline): SNHLY, FYNNEI. The CDR3 contains 11 residues. The CDR3 nucleotides are TGTGCCACGGGACAGGGCTATGGCTACACCTTC. It encodes CATGQGYGYTF.

The chain has TRBV6-6 and TRBJ1-4; unclear D gene. With 4 bases removed from V and 0 bases from J, the gap between germline ends came to 9 bases. The CDR3 extends over 15 amino acids. CDR1 is MNHNY and CDR2 is SVGAGI in the germline V gene (reference sequence). The CDR3 reads CASSSVGPTNEKLFF. CDR3 sequence (DNA): TGTGCCAGCAGTTCCGTCGGTCCAACTAATGAAAAACTGTTTTTT.

The gene calls are TRBV6-1 and TRBJ1-2, with TRBD1 identical over 7 bases. Germline CDR1 and CDR2: MNHNS and SASEGT. This CDR3 comprises 12 residues. The junction had 4 bases not matched to a gene; V was cut back by 0 bases and J by 12 bases. The CDR3 reads CASSEAQGINTF. The DNA of the CDR3 is TGTGCCAGCAGTGAAGCACAGGGGATCAACACCTTC.

Concerning this clone itself: An end of the junction differs from the germline gene, which may be a read error. The J gene is TRBJ2-7, the V gene TRBV5-6; TRBD2 agrees at 9 bases. The CDR3 runs 14 residues. CDR1 is SGHDT and CDR2 is YYEEEE in the germline V gene. CDR3 nucleotides: TGTGCCGGCAGCTTGGTAGCGGGAGATTACGAGCAGTACTTC. Its protein product is CAGSLVAGDYEQYF.

This rearrangement joins TRBV29-1 to TRBJ2-1, with 7 bases matching TRBD2. Germline V lookup: CDR1 SQVTM, CDR2 ANQGSEA. This CDR3 is 15 amino acids long. Trimming removed 1 base from V and 1 base from J; junction bases left unmatched: 4. CDR3 region: CSVEATGGSYNEQFF. For the CDR3, the DNA is TGCAGCGTTGAAGCTACGGGAGGATCCTACAATGAGCAGTTCTTC.

The chain uses TRBV9 and TRBJ2-7; 9 nucleotides line up with TRBD2. The germline V gene has CDR1 SGDLS and CDR2 YYNGEE. V lost 0 bases to trimming and J lost 5 bases; unmatched junction nucleotides: 6. This CDR3 is 15 amino acids long. The CDR3 spells CASSVEGSGSDEQYF. CDR3 nucleotide sequence: TGTGCCAGCAGCGTAGAGGGTAGCGGGAGCGACGAGCAGTACTTC. The whole variable domain, filled in from reference TRBV9 and TRBJ2-7, reads DSGVTQTPKHLITATGQRVTLRCSPRSGDLSVYWYQQSLDQGLQFLIQYYNGEERAKGNILERFSAQQFPDLHSELNLSSLELGDSALYFCASSVEGSGSDEQYFGPGTRLTVT.

The chain has TRBV15 and TRBJ2-1; the D is unclear. Trimming took 2 bases from V and 2 from J, leaving 13 bases between them. The germline V gene encodes CDR1 LNHNV and CDR2 YYDKDF (reference sequence). The CDR3 totals 16 residues. Here the CDR3 reads CATSRTAANPYNEQFF. The CDR3 DNA reads as TGTGCCACCAGCAGAACCGCGGCCAATCCCTACAATGAGCAGTTCTTC.

The V and J genes are TRBV6-5 and TRBJ1-1; TRBD1 agrees at 9 bases. V was pared by 5 bases and J by 5 bases, with 6 bases of the junction left unmatched. The CDR3 runs 14 residues. Per germline, CDR1 MNHEY and CDR2 SVGAGI. CDR3 bases: TGTGCCAGCAGTGAAGGGACAGGGAAAACTGAAGCTTTCTTT. The encoded protein is CASSEGTGKTEAFF.

The genes are TRBV4-3 and TRBJ1-1; D is perhaps TRBD1 (6 bases). The CDR3 totals 14 residues. The V end was cut by 2 bases, the J end by 3 bases, with 10 bases between. CDR1 is LGHNA and CDR2 is YSLEER in the germline V gene. The CDR3 bases are TGCGCCAGCAGCCAAAACAGGGTATACACTGAAGCTTTCTTT. It is translated as CASSQNRVYTEAFF.

The genes are TRBV4-1 and TRBJ2-1, with 8 positions matching TRBD2. CDR1 and CDR2 (germline): MGHRA, YSYEKL. J was trimmed by 4 bases and V by 4 bases; bases with no gene match: 12. This CDR3 region has 17 residues. The CDR3 spells CASSPLWGSGMYNEQFF. The CDR3 region has the DNA TGCGCCAGCAGCCCCCTATGGGGTAGCGGGATGTACAATGAGCAGTTCTTC.